This T cell receptor (beta chain) emerged from a study of blood T cell repertoires in COVID-19. Libraries were prepared by immunoSEQ multiplex PCR; TCRdb keeps only in-frame clonotypes and omits some of them. This sample yields roughly 160,000 clones, of which 65% to 90% are seen a single time; roughly 7.8% belongs to the top ten. CDR1 is SEHNR, CDR2 FQNEAQ, per germline (reference sequence). The ends lost 4 bases at V and 3 bases at J; junction bases unmatched: 9. This CDR3 comprises 15 residues. The clonotype comes from a man between 60 and 75 years old with acute or convalescent COVID-19. The sequenced material came from peripheral blood. This chain links TRBV7-9 with TRBJ2-7; 7 bases are a match to TRBD1. The CDR3, as DNA: TGTGCCAGCAGCTCCTCGGACAGGTTAAGCTACGAGCAGTACTTC. Its translation: CASSSSDRLSYEQYF. The complete variable domain, with remaining parts taken from reference TRBV7-9 and TRBJ2-7, reads DTGVSQNPRHKITKRGQNVTFRCDPISEHNRLYWYRQTLGQGPEFLTYFQNEAQLEKSRLLSDRFSAERPKGSFSTLEIQRTEQGDSAMYLCASSSSDRLSYEQYFGPGTRLTVT.